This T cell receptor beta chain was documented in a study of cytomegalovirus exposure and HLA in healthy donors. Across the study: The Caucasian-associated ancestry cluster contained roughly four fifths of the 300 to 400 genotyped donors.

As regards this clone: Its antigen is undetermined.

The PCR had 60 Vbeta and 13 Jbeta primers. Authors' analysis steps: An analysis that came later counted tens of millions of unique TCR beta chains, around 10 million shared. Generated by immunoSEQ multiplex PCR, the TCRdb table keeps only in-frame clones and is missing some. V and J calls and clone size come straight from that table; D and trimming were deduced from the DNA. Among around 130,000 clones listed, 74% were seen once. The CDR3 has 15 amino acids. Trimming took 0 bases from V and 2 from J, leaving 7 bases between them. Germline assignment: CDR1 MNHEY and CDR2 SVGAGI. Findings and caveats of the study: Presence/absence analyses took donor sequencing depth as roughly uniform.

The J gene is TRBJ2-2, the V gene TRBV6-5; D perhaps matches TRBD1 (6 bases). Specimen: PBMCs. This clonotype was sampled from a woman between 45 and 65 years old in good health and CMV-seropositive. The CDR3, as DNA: TGTGCCAGCAGTTACTCGGGGGCTAACACCGGGGAGCTGTTTTTT. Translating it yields CASSYSGANTGELFF.